These 29 T cell receptor beta chains share one sample of origin, sequenced in a study of T cell repertoires in cytomegalovirus infection. TCRdb reanalysed the reads using MiXCR and keeps one entry per CDR3 protein. Counted here are 150,000 or so distinct CDR3 sequences, roughly 15% occurring once; the ten biggest clones make up around a sixth. Sequenced: CD8+ T cells from PBMCs. Every receptor here comes from a human donor in good health (CMV status not recorded). Some clones in this sample may be carry-over from other donors' samples.

This chain joins TRBV7-9 and TRBJ2-5, with D tentatively TRBD1 (7 bases). The length of the CDR3 is 14 residues. Deletions cut 5 bases from V and 5 bases from J, with 15 bases between. From germline, CDR1 is SEHNR and CDR2 FQNEAQ (reference sequence). CDR3 sequence (DNA): TGTGCCAGCAGCCAGGGGGGATCATGGGAGACCCAGTACTTC. Protein product: CASSQGGSWETQYF.

There are a few counts of this clonotype. This chain links TRBV6-5 with TRBJ2-5, with 8 bases identical to TRBD1. The trim removed 4 bases at V and 5 bases at J, leaving 6 bases unmatched. This CDR3 is 14 amino acids long. Germline V gene lookup returns CDR1 MNHEY and CDR2 SVGAGI. CDR3 amino acids: CASSFGQGYETQYF. DNA for the CDR3: TGTGCCAGCAGTTTCGGACAGGGTTACGAGACCCAGTACTTC.

This clonotype occurred a few times. The CDR3 protein is CASIYMEATGELFF. DNA for the CDR3: TGTGCCAGCATCTATATGGAGGCCACCGGGGAGCTGTTTTTT. The chain recombines TRBV6-2 or TRBV6-3 with TRBJ2-2, with D maybe TRBD2 (5 bases). Trimming shortened V by 7 bases and J by 4 bases, and 13 bases separated the two germline ends. Germline V gene sequence: CDR1 MNHEY, CDR2 SVGEGT. This CDR3 is built from 14 residues.

This clonotype was seen more than once but under ten times. The chain uses TRBV28 and TRBJ2-7, with D perhaps matching TRBD2 (6 bases). The germline CDR1 and CDR2 sequences are MDHEN and SYDVKM. Between the trimmed V and J ends, which lost 4 bases and 2 bases, there was a span of 15 bases. The CDR3 is 15 amino acids. CDR3 bases: TGTGCCAGCAGTTCCTATGAGTGGGGGGCCTACGAGCAGTACTTC. Protein: CASSSYEWGAYEQYF. Full variable domain (missing parts from reference TRBV28 and TRBJ2-7): DVKVTQSSRYLVKRTGEKVFLECVQDMDHENMFWYRQDPGLGLRLIYFSYDVKMKEKGDIPEGYSVSREKKERFSLILESASTNQTSMYLCASSSYEWGAYEQYFGPGTRLTVT.

The chain joins TRBV9 to TRBJ2-5; D gene ambiguous. Germline V gives CDR1 SGDLS, CDR2 YYNGEE. The CDR3 is 13 residues long. With 0 bases removed from V and 5 bases from J, the gap between germline ends came to 8 bases. CDR3 in amino acids: CASSVGQWETQYF. The CDR3 nucleotides are TGTGCCAGCAGCGTAGGGCAGTGGGAGACCCAGTACTTC.

The sample holds a few counts of this clonotype. The rearrangement joins TRBV10-3 to TRBJ1-1, with D possibly TRBD1 on 6 matching bases. Germline V CDR1 and CDR2: ENHRY, SYGVKD. Trimming took off 6 bases at V and 3 bases at J, with 14 bases between the two ends. The CDR3 is made up of 14 amino acids. CDR3 nucleotide sequence: TGTGCCATCAGGGGGGACACAGGAGACACTGAAGCTTTCTTT. Encoded protein: CAIRGDTGDTEAFF.

The V and J genes are TRBV6-5 and TRBJ2-1, with 8 bases lining up with TRBD2. Germline V gene sequence: CDR1 MNHEY, CDR2 SVGAGI. V lost 8 bases to trimming and J lost 5 bases; unmatched junction nucleotides: 8. This CDR3 is 14 amino acids long. This chain's CDR3 is CASSQRGLDNEQFF. Written as DNA, the CDR3 is TGTGCCAGCTCCCAGCGGGGGCTGGACAATGAGCAGTTCTTC.

There are a few counts of this clonotype. This chain uses TRBV10-3 with TRBJ2-7; D unclear. The ends were cut back, 7 bases at V and 10 bases at J, with 14 bases in the middle. Germline V gene lookup returns CDR1 ENHRY and CDR2 SYGVKD. There are 11 residues in the CDR3. CDR3 coding DNA: TGTGCCATCACCCCGAGGAAACCCCAGTACTTC. It specifies CAITPRKPQYF.

The CDR3 here is CASSPNGMDYEQYF. The CDR3 bases are TGTGCCAGCAGCCCCAACGGGATGGACTACGAGCAGTACTTC. V and J are TRBV6-5 and TRBJ2-7; a possible D gene is TRBD2 (5 bases). This CDR3 is 14 amino acids long. From germline, CDR1 is MNHEY and CDR2 SVGAGI. V lost 6 bases, J lost 3 bases, and 15 bases lay in between.

This clonotype was detected only a few times. This chain links TRBV2 with TRBJ1-2; a weak D match, TRBD1 (6 bases). This CDR3 region has 17 residues. Trimming cost V 3 bases and J 8 bases, with 25 bases left between them. Germline V gene data show CDR1 as SNHLY and CDR2 as FYNNEI. The CDR3 spells CASSDQDRGKFGWGYTF. The CDR3 DNA is TGTGCCAGCAGTGACCAGGACAGAGGGAAGTTTGGATGGGGCTACACCTTC.

As DNA, the CDR3 is TGTGCCAGCAGCTTAGTGAAGGGGACTAGCGGGAGGGCCTGGGATGAGCAGTTCTTC. It specifies CASSLVKGTSGRAWDEQFF. The V call is TRBV7-8, the J call TRBJ2-1; 16 nucleotides match TRBD2. In germline, CDR1 is SGHVS, CDR2 FQNEAQ. V gave up 1 base and J gave up 8 bases; unmatched junction bases: 11. CDR3 length: 19 amino acids.

This clonotype was observed at least ten times. The J gene is TRBJ2-7, the V gene TRBV7-2, with 9 bases matching TRBD1. CDR1 and CDR2 from the germline V gene are SGHTA and FQGNSA. The CDR3 runs to 14 residues. J lost 3 bases, V lost 5 bases, and 5 bases had no gene match. The CDR3 loop is CASSLQTGGYEQYF. For the CDR3, the DNA is TGTGCCAGCAGCCTCCAGACAGGGGGCTACGAGCAGTACTTC. The entire variable domain, with the rest obtained from reference TRBV7-2 and TRBJ2-7, is as follows: GAGVSQSPSNKVTEKGKDVELRCDPISGHTALYWYRQSLGQGLEFLIYFQGNSAPDKSGLPSDRFSAERTGGSVSTLTIQRTQQEDSAVYLCASSLQTGGYEQYFGPGTRLTVT.

This chain's CDR3 is CASRKAGAQYF. The DNA of the CDR3 is TGTGCCAGCAGGAAAGCAGGGGCCCAGTACTTC. This rearrangement joins TRBV28 to TRBJ2-5, with TRBD1 as a possible D gene (6 bases). The germline CDR1 and CDR2 sequences are MDHEN and SYDVKM. This CDR3 comprises 11 residues. Between the trimmed V and J ends, which lost 6 bases and 9 bases, there was a span of 11 bases.

This clonotype was detected once. A much larger clonotype is one base distant, so this may be a read error. The chain carries TRBV28 and TRBJ1-1; 9 nucleotides line up with TRBD1. The CDR3 has 19 residues. V lost 5 bases and J lost 1; bases outside the gene matches: 17. The germline V gene has CDR1 MDHEN and CDR2 SYDVKM. The chain's CDR3 is CASSITGGLGRIENTEAFF. The DNA for the CDR3 is TGTGCCAGCAGTATAACAGGGGGCTTAGGCCGAATCGAGAACACTGAAGCTTTCTTT.

The chain is built from TRBV28 and TRBJ2-1; no clear D gene. Between the trimmed V and J ends, which lost 5 bases and 3 bases, there was a span of 5 bases. The germline V gene has CDR1 MDHEN and CDR2 SYDVKM. This CDR3 is 12 amino acids long. In nucleotides, the CDR3 is TGTGCCAGCAGTACTTACTACAATGAGCAGTTCTTC. Encoded protein: CASSTYYNEQFF.

The rearrangement uses TRBV23-1 and TRBJ2-5; D not certain. TRBV23-1 counts as an open reading frame of uncertain function. The V and J ends lost 4 bases and 1 base respectively, with 13 bases between them. The CDR3 totals 15 residues. The CDR3 here is CASSPKRRTQETQYF. CDR3 nucleotides: TGCGCCAGCAGTCCCAAGCGCAGGACCCAAGAGACCCAGTACTTC.

The V and J genes are TRBV7-6 and TRBJ2-5; a possible D gene is TRBD2 (6 bases). Between the trimmed V and J ends, which lost 2 bases and 5 bases, there was a span of 18 bases. Germline CDR1 and CDR2: SGHVS and FNYEAQ. This CDR3 comprises 16 residues. CDR3 sequence: CASSLWGNSREETQYF. CDR3 in DNA: TGTGCCAGCAGCTTATGGGGCAACTCTCGGGAGGAGACCCAGTACTTC.

This clonotype occurred many times. This rearrangement joins TRBV7-2 to TRBJ2-7; D remains unclear. V gave up 2 bases and J gave up 0 bases, with 11 bases separating them. Germline V gene sequence: CDR1 SGHTA, CDR2 FQGNSA. The CDR3 length is 15 residues. CDR3 in amino acids: CASSLSRPSSYEQYF. The CDR3 DNA reads TGTGCCAGCAGCTTAAGCCGCCCCAGCTCCTACGAGCAGTACTTC.

The chain joins TRBV7-9 to TRBJ1-1; weak D call: TRBD1 (5 bases). The CDR3 consists of 12 residues. Germline V CDR1 and CDR2: SEHNR, FQNEAQ (reference sequence). The V end lost 7 bases, the J end lost 6 bases, and 12 bases lay between the germline ends. CDR3 bases: TGTGCCAGCACCTCAGGGCTGTCTGAAGCTTTCTTT. It yields the protein CASTSGLSEAFF. Based on the CDR3 plus reference TRBV7-9 and TRBJ1-1, the full variable domain is DTGVSQNPRHKITKRGQNVTFRCDPISEHNRLYWYRQTLGQGPEFLTYFQNEAQLEKSRLLSDRFSAERPKGSFSTLEIQRTEQGDSAMYLCASTSGLSEAFFGQGTRLTVV.

The chain carries TRBV7-9 and TRBJ2-7; 7 bases match TRBD2. Trimming at V came to 5 bases and at J to 5 bases, leaving 12 bases not matched to a gene. Germline CDR1 and CDR2: SEHNR and FQNEAQ (reference sequence). This CDR3 is 15 amino acids long. CDR3 amino acids: CASSLRSGAFDEQYF. As DNA, the CDR3 is TGTGCCAGCAGCCTCAGAAGCGGGGCATTCGACGAGCAGTACTTC.

The CDR3 sequence is CASKTSKGSYEQYF. The CDR3, as DNA: TGTGCCAGCAAAACCAGCAAGGGAAGCTACGAGCAGTACTTC. This sequence joins TRBV6-1 and TRBJ2-7; D is ambiguous. V lost 7 bases and J 3 bases, leaving 16 bases between the germline ends. This CDR3 region has 14 residues. Germline lookup yields CDR1 MNHNS and CDR2 SASEGT.

The J gene is TRBJ2-1, the V gene TRBV28; possibly TRBD1 or TRBD2 for D (5 bases each). The CDR3 has 15 residues. Looked up from germline, CDR1 is MDHEN and CDR2 is SYDVKM. Trimming took off 2 bases at V and 6 bases at J, with 14 bases between the two ends. The CDR3 loop is CASSLLAPTGNEQFF. The CDR3 nucleotides read TGTGCCAGCAGTTTACTAGCTCCTACAGGCAATGAGCAGTTCTTC.

This CDR3 is CASSYTPYGADTQYF. Written as DNA, the CDR3 is TGTGCCAGCAGTTACACCCCCTACGGCGCAGATACGCAGTATTTT. V and J are TRBV6-5 and TRBJ2-3; no clear D. Germline V CDR1 and CDR2: MNHEY, SVGAGI. The germline V and J ends were trimmed by 2 bases and 4 bases, with 13 bases remaining between them. This CDR3 is built from 15 residues.

The genes are TRBV12-3 or TRBV12-4 and TRBJ2-2, with D unresolved. V was shortened by 4 bases and J by 6 bases, with 15 bases between the two germline ends. This CDR3 has 15 residues. This chain's CDR3 is CASSSSPGFPGELFF. Written as DNA, the CDR3 is TGTGCCAGCAGTTCTAGTCCAGGTTTTCCCGGGGAGCTGTTTTTT.

The chain is built from TRBV28 and TRBJ2-7; 9 positions match TRBD2. Unmatched junction bases numbered 5, after V lost 2 bases and J lost 3 bases. Looked up from germline, CDR1 is MDHEN and CDR2 is SYDVKM. CDR3 length: 15 amino acids. For the CDR3, the DNA is TGTGCCAGCAGTTTAAGCACTAGCGGGCACTACGAGCAGTACTTC. Amino acid sequence: CASSLSTSGHYEQYF.

The V call is TRBV19, the J call TRBJ2-7; 7 nucleotides align to TRBD2. The length of the CDR3 is 16 residues. CDR1 LNHDA and CDR2 SQIVND come from the germline V gene (reference sequence). V dropped 3 bases and J dropped 2; count of bases not matched to a gene: 10. The CDR3 loop reads CASSIRTREIPYEQYF. Here the CDR3 DNA reads TGTGCCAGTAGTATTAGGACGCGGGAGATCCCCTACGAGCAGTACTTC.

V is TRBV14 and J is TRBJ2-1; 9 positions agree with TRBD1. This CDR3 has 16 residues. CDR1 is SGHDN and CDR2 is FVKESK in the germline V gene. The ends lost 3 bases at V and 8 bases at J; junction bases unmatched: 11. This chain's CDR3 is CASSHTLDRGSDEQFF. CDR3 sequence (DNA): TGTGCCAGCAGCCACACGTTGGACAGGGGTTCCGATGAGCAGTTCTTC.

The chain carries TRBV14 and TRBJ1-2; TRBD1 matches at 9 bases. V lost 3 bases, J lost 8 bases, and 7 bases stayed unmatched. There are 14 residues in the CDR3. CDR1 SGHDN and CDR2 FVKESK come from the germline V gene. The CDR3 spells CASSQWGQGRGYTF. The CDR3 nucleotides read TGTGCCAGCAGCCAGTGGGGACAGGGTAGAGGCTACACCTTC.

The rearrangement joins TRBV7-9 to TRBJ1-2; the D is unclear. The length of the CDR3 is 13 residues. The V gene's germline CDR1 is SEHNR and CDR2 FQNEAQ (reference sequence). V was pared by 5 bases and J by 6 bases, with 13 bases between. This CDR3 reads CASSPLEEHGYTF. CDR3 sequence (DNA): TGTGCCAGCAGCCCCCTGGAAGAGCATGGCTACACCTTC. Based on the CDR3 plus reference TRBV7-9 and TRBJ1-2, the full variable domain is DTGVSQNPRHKITKRGQNVTFRCDPISEHNRLYWYRQTLGQGPEFLTYFQNEAQLEKSRLLSDRFSAERPKGSFSTLEIQRTEQGDSAMYLCASSPLEEHGYTFGSGTRLTVV.